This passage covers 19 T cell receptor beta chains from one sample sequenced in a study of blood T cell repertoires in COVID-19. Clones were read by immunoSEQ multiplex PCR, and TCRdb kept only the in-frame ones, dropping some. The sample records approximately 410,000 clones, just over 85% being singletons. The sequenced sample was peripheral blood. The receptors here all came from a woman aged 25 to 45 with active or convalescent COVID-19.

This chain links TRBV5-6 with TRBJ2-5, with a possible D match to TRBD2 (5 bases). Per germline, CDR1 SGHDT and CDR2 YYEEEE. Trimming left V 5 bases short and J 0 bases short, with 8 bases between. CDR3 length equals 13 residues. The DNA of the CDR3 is TGTGCCAGCAGGAAAGCGGACCAAGAGACCCAGTACTTC. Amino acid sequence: CASRKADQETQYF.

CDR3 DNA: TGCAGCGTAAGAGCGGGGTATGGCTACACCTTC. Its protein is CSVRAGYGYTF. The chain joins TRBV29-1 to TRBJ1-2; D ambiguous. Trimming cost V 6 bases and J 5 bases, with 10 bases left between them. The V gene's germline CDR1 is SQVTM and CDR2 ANQGSEA. This CDR3 is built from 11 residues.

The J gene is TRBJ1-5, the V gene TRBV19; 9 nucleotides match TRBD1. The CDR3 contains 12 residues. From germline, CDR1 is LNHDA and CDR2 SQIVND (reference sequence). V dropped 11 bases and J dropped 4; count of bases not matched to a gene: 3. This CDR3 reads CAVTGGNQPQHF. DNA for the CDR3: TGTGCCGTGACAGGGGGGAATCAGCCCCAGCATTTT.

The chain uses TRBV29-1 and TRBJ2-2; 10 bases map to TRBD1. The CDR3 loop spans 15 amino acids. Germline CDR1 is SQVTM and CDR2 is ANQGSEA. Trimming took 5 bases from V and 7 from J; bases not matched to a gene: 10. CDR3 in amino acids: CSVFTGTGDSGELFF. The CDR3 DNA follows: TGCAGCGTTTTTACCGGGACAGGGGATAGCGGGGAGCTGTTTTTT.

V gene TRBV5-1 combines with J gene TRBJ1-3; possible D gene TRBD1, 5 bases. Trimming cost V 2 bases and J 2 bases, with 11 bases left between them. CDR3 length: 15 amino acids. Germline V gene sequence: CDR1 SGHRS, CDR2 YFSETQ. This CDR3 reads CASSFQGTAGNTIYF. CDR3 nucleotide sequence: TGCGCCAGCAGCTTCCAGGGAACGGCTGGAAACACCATATATTTT.

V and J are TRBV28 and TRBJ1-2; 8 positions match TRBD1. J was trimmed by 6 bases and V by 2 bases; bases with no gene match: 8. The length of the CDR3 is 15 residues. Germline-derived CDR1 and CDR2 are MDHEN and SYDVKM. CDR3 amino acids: CASSLAGRGQNGYTF. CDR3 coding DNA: TGTGCCAGCAGTTTAGCCGGCAGGGGGCAAAATGGCTACACCTTC.

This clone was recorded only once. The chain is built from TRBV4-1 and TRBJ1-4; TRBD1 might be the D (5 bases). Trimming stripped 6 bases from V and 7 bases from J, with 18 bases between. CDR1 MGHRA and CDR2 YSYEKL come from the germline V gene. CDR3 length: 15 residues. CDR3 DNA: TGCGCCAGCAGGCTACACGGGGGGGACGGTGAAAAACTGTTTTTT. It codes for CASRLHGGDGEKLFF.

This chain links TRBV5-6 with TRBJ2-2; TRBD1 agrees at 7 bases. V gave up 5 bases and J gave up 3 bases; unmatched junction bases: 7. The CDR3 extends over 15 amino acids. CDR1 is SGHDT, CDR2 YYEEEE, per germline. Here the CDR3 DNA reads TGTGCCAGCAGGATACGACAGGGTGACACCGGGGAGCTGTTTTTT. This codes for CASRIRQGDTGELFF.

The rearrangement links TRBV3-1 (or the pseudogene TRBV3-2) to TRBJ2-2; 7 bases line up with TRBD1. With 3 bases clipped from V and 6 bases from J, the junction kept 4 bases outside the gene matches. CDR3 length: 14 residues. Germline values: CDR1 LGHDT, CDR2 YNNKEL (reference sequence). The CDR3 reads CASSQTTGPGELFF. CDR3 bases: TGTGCCAGCAGCCAGACGACAGGGCCCGGGGAGCTGTTTTTT.

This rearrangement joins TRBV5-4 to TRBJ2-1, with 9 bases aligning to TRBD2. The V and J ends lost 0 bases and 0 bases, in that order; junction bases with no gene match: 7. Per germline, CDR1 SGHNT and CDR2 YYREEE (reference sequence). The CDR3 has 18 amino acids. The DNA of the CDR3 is TGTGCCAGCAGCTTGGGGGGACTAGCAGAGCCCTCCTACAATGAGCAGTTCTTC. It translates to CASSLGGLAEPSYNEQFF.

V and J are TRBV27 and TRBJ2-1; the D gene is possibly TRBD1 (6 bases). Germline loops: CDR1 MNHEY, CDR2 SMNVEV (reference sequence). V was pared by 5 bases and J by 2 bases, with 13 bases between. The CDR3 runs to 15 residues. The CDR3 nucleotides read TGTGCCAGCAGTCCACAGGGCTTCCCCTACAATGAGCAGTTCTTC. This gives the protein CASSPQGFPYNEQFF.

The CDR3 loop is CAWINMANSPLHF. DNA for the CDR3: TGTGCCTGGATCAATATGGCTAATTCACCCCTCCACTTT. The rearrangement uses TRBV30 and TRBJ1-6; D is unresolved. Trimming removed 4 bases at V and 6 bases at J, with 10 bases between. Germline V CDR1 and CDR2: GTSNPN, SVGIG (reference sequence). This CDR3 region has 13 residues.

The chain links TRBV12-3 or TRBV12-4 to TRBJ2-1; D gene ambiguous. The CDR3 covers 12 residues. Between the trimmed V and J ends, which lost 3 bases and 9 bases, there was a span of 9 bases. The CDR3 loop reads CASSFFQAEQFF. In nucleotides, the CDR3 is TGTGCCAGCAGTTTCTTCCAGGCTGAGCAGTTCTTC.

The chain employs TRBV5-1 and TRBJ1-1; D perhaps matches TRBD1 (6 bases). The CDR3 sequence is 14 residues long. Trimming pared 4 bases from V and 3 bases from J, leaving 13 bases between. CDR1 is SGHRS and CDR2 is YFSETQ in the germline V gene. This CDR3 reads CASSVQGWDTEAFF. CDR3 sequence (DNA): TGCGCCAGCAGCGTACAGGGATGGGACACTGAAGCTTTCTTT.

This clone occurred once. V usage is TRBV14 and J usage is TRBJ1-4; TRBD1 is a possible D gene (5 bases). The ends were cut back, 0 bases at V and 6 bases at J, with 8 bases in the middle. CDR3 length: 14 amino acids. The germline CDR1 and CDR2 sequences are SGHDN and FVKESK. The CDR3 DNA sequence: TGTGCCAGCAGCCAAGATTGGGGGGATGAAAAACTGTTTTTT. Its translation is CASSQDWGDEKLFF.

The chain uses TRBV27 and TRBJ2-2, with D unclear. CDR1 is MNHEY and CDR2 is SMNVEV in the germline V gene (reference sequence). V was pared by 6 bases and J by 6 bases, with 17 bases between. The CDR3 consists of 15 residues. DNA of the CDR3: TGTGCCAGCAGCCTGGCCGAATGGAGTTCCGGGGAGCTGTTTTTT. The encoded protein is CASSLAEWSSGELFF.

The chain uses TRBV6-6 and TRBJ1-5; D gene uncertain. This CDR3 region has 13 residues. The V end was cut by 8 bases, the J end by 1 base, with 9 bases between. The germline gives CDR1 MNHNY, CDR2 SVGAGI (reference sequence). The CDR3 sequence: CASRGESNQPQHF. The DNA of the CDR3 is TGTGCCAGCCGCGGAGAAAGCAATCAGCCCCAGCATTTT.

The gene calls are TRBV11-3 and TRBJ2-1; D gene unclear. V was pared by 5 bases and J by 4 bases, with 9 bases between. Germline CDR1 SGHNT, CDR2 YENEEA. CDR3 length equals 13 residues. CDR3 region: CASSPREYNEQFF. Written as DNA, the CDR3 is TGTGCCAGCAGCCCGCGCGAGTACAATGAGCAGTTCTTC. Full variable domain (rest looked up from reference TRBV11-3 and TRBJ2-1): EAGVVQSPRYKIIEKKQPVAFWCNPISGHNTLYWYLQNLGQGPELLIRYENEEAVDDSQLPKDRFSAERLKGVDSTLKIQPAELGDSAVYLCASSPREYNEQFFGPGTRLTVL.

The CDR3 DNA reads TGCGCCAGCAGTGAACAGGGGGCTTATGGCTACACCTTC. Encoded protein: CASSEQGAYGYTF. J is TRBJ1-2 and V is TRBV10-2; 9 nucleotides agree with TRBD1. Germline V gene sequence: CDR1 WSHSY, CDR2 SAAADI. J lost 5 bases, V lost 3 bases, and 1 base had no gene match. The CDR3 extends over 13 amino acids.